What follows are 5 T cell receptor beta chains derived from one specimen sequenced in a study of CD8 T cells in Susac syndrome. The RNA input was about 0.5 to 1 ug, and it was reverse transcribed with random hexamers. One entry per CDR3 protein, called by TCRdb with MiXCR from the immunoSEQ multiplex PCR reads. The data hold over 150,000 distinct CDR3 sequences, with more than 90% observed a single time. Source material: CD4+ T cells from PBMCs. These receptors all stem from a human donor with multiple sclerosis.

This clonotype was recorded only once. The chain employs TRBV20-1 and TRBJ1-1; the match to TRBD1 covers 8 bases. Germline CDR1 is DFQATT and CDR2 is SNEGSKA (reference sequence). The CDR3 covers 14 residues. The ends lost 7 bases at V and 5 bases at J; junction bases unmatched: 12. CDR3: CSVRTGGSRTEAFF. In DNA, the CDR3 is TGCAGTGTGCGTACAGGGGGATCGAGGACTGAAGCTTTCTTT.

The genes are TRBV7-2 and TRBJ1-1; D is undetermined. This CDR3 is built from 13 residues. Trimming shortened V by 2 bases and J by 1 base, and 5 bases separated the two germline ends. CDR1 is SGHTA, CDR2 FQGNSA, per germline. The CDR3 DNA reads TGTGCCAGCAGCTTAAGGCAGAACACTGAAGCTTTCTTT. Translated, it gives CASSLRQNTEAFF.

V gene TRBV24-1 combines with J gene TRBJ2-7, with TRBD1 identical over 9 bases. The germline V gene encodes CDR1 KGHDR and CDR2 SFDVKD. V shed 7 bases, J shed 1 base, and the junction held 4 bases outside the gene matches. The CDR3 contains 14 residues. This chain's CDR3 is CATSGTGSSYEQYF. The CDR3 nucleotides read TGTGCCACCAGCGGGACAGGGAGTTCCTACGAGCAGTACTTC.

The rearrangement links TRBV20-1 to TRBJ1-2; no definite D call. Trimming took off 0 bases at V and 7 bases at J, with 9 bases between the two ends. CDR3 size: 12 residues. The germline CDR1 and CDR2 sequences are DFQATT and SNEGSKA (reference sequence). The DNA for the CDR3 is TGCAGTGCTAGAGATCTGCCGGCTGGCTACACCTTC. It translates to CSARDLPAGYTF.

This clonotype occurred once. The V and J genes are TRBV7-9 and TRBJ1-2, with D perhaps TRBD1 (6 bases). Germline loops: CDR1 SEHNR, CDR2 FQNEAQ (reference sequence). The CDR3 is made up of 12 amino acids. V was clipped by 5 bases and J by 10 bases, with 14 bases between them. The CDR3 DNA is TGTGCCAGCAGCCCCCGACAGGAGGTCTACACCTTC. It encodes CASSPRQEVYTF.